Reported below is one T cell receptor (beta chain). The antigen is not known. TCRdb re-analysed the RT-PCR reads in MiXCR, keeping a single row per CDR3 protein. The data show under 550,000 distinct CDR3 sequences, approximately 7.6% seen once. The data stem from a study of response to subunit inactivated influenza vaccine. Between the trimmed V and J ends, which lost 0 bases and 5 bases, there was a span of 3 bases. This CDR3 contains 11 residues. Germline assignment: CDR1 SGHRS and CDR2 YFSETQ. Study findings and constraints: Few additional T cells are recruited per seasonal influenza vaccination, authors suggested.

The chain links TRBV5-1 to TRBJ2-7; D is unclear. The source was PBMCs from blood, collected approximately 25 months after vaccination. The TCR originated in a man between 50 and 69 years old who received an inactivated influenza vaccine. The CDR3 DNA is TGCGCCAGCAGCTTGGAACACGAGCAGTACTTC. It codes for CASSLEHEQYF.